This TCR beta chain was recovered during a study of blood T cell repertoires in COVID-19. How the authors handled the data: Estimation of nucleated cell counts was performed using reference gene primer amplification. The protocol was immunoSEQ multiplex PCR, while the TCRdb copy is restricted to in-frame clones and leaves out a portion. The V and J calls and clone size come from that table; D and trimming were worked out from the DNA. The table shows about 170,000 clones, with roughly nine tenths occurring only once. CDR3 length equals 15 residues. CDR1 is LNHDA and CDR2 is SQIVND in the germline V gene (reference sequence). J was trimmed by 0 bases and V by 4 bases; bases with no gene match: 5.

This receptor was taken from a man aged 45 to 65 with acute or convalescent COVID-19. The J gene is TRBJ1-1, the V gene TRBV19; 7 bases line up with TRBD1. Sample: peripheral blood. The CDR3 is CASSTGDSLNTEAFF. DNA for the CDR3: TGTGCCAGTAGTACAGGGGACAGCTTGAACACTGAAGCTTTCTTT.